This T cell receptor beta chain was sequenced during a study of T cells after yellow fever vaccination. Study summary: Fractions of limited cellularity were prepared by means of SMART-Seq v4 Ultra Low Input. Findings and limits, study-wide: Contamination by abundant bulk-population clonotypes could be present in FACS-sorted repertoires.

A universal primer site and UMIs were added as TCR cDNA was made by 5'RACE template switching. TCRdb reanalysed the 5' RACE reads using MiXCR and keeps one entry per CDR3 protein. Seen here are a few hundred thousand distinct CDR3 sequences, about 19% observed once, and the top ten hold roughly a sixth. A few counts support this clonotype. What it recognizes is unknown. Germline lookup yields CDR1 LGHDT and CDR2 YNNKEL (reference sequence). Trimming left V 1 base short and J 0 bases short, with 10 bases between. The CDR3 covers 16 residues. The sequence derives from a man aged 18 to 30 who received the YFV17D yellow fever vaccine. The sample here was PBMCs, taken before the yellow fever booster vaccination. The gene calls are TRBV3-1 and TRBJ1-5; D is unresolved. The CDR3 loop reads CASSQGSGYSNQPQHF. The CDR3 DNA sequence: TGTGCCAGCAGCCAAGGGTCCGGTTATAGCAATCAGCCCCAGCATTTT.